This T cell receptor (beta chain) appears in the sequencing data of a study of shared clonotypes between healthy human individuals. This table comes from immunoSEQ multiplex PCR, and its TCRdb copy is limited to in-frame clones, with some not included. This sample has hundreds of thousands of clones, with around 73% found just once. The CDR3 sequence is 19 residues long. The germline V gene has CDR1 MGHRA and CDR2 YSYEKL. J lost 6 bases, V lost 7 bases, and 20 bases had no gene match. The origin of this receptor is a woman in her 30s in good health. Sequences were obtained from memory CD4+ T cells sorted from blood. Subset indicated: CD45RA-negative fraction. This sequence joins TRBV4-1 and TRBJ2-3, with 12 bases lining up with TRBD2. This CDR3 is CASNLPGLAGGGGADTQYF. The CDR3 nucleotides read TGCGCCAGCAACCTACCGGGACTAGCGGGCGGTGGGGGGGCCGATACGCAGTATTTT.